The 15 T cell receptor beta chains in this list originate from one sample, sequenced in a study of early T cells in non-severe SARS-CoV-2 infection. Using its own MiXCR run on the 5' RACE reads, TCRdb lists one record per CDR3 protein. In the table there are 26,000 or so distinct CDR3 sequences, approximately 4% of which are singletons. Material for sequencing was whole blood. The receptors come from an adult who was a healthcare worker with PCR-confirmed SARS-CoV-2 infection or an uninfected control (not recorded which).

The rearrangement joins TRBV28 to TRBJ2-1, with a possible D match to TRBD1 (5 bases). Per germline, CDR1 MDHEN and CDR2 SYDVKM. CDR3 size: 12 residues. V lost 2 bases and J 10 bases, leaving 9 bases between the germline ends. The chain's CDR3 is CASSLGAGEQFF. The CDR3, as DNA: TGTGCCAGCAGTTTAGGGGCAGGGGAGCAGTTCTTC.

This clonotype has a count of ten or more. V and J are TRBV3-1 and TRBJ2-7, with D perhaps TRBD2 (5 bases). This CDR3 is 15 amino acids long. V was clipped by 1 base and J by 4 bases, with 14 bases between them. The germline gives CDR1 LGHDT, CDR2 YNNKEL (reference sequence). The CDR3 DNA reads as TGTGCCAGCAGCCAAGTCGAGACTACTCAATACGAGCAGTACTTC. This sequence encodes CASSQVETTQYEQYF.

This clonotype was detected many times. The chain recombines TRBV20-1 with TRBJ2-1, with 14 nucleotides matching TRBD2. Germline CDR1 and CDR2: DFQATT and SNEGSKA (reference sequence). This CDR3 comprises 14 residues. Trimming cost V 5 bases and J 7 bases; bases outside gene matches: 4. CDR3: CSARTSGRWNEQFF. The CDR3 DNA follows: TGCAGTGCTCGGACTAGCGGGAGGTGGAATGAGCAGTTCTTC.

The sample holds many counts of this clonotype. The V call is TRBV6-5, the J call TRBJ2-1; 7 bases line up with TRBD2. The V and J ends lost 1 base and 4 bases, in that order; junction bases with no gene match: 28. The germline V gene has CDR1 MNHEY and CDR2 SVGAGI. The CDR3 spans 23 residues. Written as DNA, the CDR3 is TGTGCCAGCAGTTACTTTTTAAATTGGGCTAGCGGACATTATACCCAAATTTACAATGAGCAGTTCTTC. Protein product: CASSYFLNWASGHYTQIYNEQFF.

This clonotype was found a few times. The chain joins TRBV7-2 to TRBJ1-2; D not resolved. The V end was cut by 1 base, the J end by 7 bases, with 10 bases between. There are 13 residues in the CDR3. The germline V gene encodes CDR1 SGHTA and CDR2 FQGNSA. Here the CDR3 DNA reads TGTGCCAGCAGCTTAGTTAGGAAAGGTGGCTACACCTTC. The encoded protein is CASSLVRKGGYTF.

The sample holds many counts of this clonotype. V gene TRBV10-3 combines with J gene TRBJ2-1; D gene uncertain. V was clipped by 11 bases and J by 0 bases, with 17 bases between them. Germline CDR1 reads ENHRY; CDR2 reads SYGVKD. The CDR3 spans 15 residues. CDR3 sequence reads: CAAMENPSSYNEQFF. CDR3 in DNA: TGTGCCGCCATGGAGAATCCTAGCTCCTACAATGAGCAGTTCTTC.

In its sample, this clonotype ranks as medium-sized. The CDR3 reads CASSLYVERPNNEQFF. The CDR3 DNA reads TGTGCCAGCAGCTTATATGTCGAGCGGCCCAACAATGAGCAGTTCTTC. This chain links TRBV11-2 with TRBJ2-1; perhaps TRBD2 as D (5 bases). In germline, CDR1 is SGHAT, CDR2 FQNNGV. The CDR3 has 16 amino acids. Trimming shortened V by 2 bases and J by 5 bases, and 16 bases separated the two germline ends. Drawing the rest from reference TRBV11-2 and TRBJ2-1, the complete variable domain is EAGVAQSPRYKIIEKRQSVAFWCNPISGHATLYWYQQILGQGPKLLIQFQNNGVVDDSQLPKDRFSAERLKGVDSTLKIQPAKLEDSAVYLCASSLYVERPNNEQFFGPGTRLTVL.

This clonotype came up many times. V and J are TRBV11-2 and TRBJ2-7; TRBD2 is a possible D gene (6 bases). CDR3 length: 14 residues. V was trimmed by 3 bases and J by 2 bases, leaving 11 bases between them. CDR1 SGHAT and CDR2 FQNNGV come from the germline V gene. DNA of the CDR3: TGTGCCAGCAGCTTCGGGAGTCTCACCTACGAGCAGTACTTC. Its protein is CASSFGSLTYEQYF. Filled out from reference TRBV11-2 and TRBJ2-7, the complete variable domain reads EAGVAQSPRYKIIEKRQSVAFWCNPISGHATLYWYQQILGQGPKLLIQFQNNGVVDDSQLPKDRFSAERLKGVDSTLKIQPAKLEDSAVYLCASSFGSLTYEQYFGPGTRLTVT.

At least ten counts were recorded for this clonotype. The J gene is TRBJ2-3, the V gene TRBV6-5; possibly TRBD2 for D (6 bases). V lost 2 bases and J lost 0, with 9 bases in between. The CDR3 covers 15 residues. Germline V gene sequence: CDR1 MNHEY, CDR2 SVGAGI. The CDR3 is CASSYGLASTDTQYF. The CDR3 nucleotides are TGTGCCAGCAGTTACGGGCTAGCGAGCACAGATACGCAGTATTTT.

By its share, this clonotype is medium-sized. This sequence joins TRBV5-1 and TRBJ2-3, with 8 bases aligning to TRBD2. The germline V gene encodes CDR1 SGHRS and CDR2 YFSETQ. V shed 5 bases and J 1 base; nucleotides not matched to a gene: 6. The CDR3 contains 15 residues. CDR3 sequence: CASRRSGMGTDTQYF. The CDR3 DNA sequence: TGCGCCAGCAGACGTAGCGGGATGGGCACAGATACGCAGTATTTT.

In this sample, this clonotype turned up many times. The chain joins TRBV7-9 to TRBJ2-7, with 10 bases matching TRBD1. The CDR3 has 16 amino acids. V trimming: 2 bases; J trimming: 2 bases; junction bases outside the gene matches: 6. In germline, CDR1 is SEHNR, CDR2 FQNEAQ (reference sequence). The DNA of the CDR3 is TGTGCCAGCAGCTTACCCAGGGACAGGGGAACCTACGAGCAGTACTTC. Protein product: CASSLPRDRGTYEQYF. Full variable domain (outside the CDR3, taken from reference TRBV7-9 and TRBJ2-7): DTGVSQNPRHKITKRGQNVTFRCDPISEHNRLYWYRQTLGQGPEFLTYFQNEAQLEKSRLLSDRFSAERPKGSFSTLEIQRTEQGDSAMYLCASSLPRDRGTYEQYFGPGTRLTVT.

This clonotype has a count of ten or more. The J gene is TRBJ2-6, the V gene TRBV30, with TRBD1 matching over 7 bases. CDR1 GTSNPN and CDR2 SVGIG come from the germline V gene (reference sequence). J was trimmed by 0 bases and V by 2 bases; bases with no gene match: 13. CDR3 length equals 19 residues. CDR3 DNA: TGTGCCTGGAGTCATCGATTGACAGGGAAAACCTCTGGGGCCAACGTCCTGACTTTC. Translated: CAWSHRLTGKTSGANVLTF.

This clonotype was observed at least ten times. The CDR3 sequence: CASSMGQSNYGYTF. As DNA, the CDR3 is TGTGCCAGTAGTATGGGACAATCAAACTATGGCTACACCTTC. V usage is TRBV19 and J usage is TRBJ1-2; TRBD1 might be the D (6 bases). Germline V gives CDR1 LNHDA, CDR2 SQIVND (reference sequence). Trimming pared 3 bases from V and 2 bases from J, leaving 10 bases between. The CDR3 sequence is 14 residues long.

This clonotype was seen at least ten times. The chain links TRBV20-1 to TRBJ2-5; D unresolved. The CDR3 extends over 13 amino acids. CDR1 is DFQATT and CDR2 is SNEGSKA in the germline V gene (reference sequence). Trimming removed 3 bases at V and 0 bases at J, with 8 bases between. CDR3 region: CSARGQDQETQYF. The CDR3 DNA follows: TGCAGTGCTAGGGGCCAGGACCAAGAGACCCAGTACTTC.

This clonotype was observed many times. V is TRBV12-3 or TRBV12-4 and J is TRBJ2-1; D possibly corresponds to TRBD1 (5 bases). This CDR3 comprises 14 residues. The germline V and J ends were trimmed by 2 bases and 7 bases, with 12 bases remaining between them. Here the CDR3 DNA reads TGTGCCAGCAGTTTAAGGGGCGGAGAAAATGAGCAGTTCTTC. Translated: CASSLRGGENEQFF.